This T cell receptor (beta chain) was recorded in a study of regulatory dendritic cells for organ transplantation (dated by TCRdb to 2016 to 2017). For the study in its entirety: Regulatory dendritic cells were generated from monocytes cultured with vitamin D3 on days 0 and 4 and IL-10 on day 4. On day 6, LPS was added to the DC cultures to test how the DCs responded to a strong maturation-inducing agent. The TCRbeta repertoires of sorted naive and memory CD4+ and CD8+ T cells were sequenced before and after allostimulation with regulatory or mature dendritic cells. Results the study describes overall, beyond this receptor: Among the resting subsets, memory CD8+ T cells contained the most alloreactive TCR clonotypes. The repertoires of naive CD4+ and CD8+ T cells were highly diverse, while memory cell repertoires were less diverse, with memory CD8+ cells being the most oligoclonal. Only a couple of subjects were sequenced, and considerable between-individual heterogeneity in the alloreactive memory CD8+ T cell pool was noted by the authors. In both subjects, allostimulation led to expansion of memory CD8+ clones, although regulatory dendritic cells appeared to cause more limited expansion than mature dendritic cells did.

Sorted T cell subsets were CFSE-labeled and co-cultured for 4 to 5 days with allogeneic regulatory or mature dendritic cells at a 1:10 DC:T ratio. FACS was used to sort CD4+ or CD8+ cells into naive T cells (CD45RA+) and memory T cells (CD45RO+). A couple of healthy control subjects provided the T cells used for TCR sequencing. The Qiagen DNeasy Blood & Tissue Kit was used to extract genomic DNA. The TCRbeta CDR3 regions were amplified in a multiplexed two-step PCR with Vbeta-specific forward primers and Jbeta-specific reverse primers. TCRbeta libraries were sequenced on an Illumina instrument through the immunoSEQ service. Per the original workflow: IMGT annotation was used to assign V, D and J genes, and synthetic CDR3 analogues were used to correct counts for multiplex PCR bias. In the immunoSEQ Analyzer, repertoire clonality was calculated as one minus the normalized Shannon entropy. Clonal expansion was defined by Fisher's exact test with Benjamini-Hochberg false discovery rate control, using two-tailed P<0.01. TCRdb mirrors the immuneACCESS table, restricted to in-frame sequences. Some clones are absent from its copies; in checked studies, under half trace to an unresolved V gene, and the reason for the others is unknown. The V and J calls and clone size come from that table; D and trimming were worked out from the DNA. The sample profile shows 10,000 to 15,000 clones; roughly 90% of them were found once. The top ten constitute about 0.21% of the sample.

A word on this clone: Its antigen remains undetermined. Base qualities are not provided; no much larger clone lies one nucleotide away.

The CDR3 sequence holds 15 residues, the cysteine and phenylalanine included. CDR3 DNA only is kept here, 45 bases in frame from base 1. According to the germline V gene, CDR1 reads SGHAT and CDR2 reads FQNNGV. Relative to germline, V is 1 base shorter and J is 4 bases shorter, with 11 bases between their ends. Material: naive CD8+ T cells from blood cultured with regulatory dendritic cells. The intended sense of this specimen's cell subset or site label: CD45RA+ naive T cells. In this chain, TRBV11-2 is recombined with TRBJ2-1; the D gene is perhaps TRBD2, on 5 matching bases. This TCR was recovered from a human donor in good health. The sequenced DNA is TGTGCCAGCAGCTTAGGAGGGAGTAAGTACAATGAGCAGTTCTTC. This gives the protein CASSLGGSKYNEQFF.